What follows describes a single T cell receptor (beta chain). Its specific antigen is unknown. No base qualities exist here, and no much larger clone lies one base off it. The donors were healthy, HIV-negative adults with no recently reported acute infections or vaccinations. Only Caucasian adults living in Nashville, Tennessee, USA were represented among the donors. For unsorted samples, 70 million to 95 million PBMCs were counted, and genomic DNA was extracted using the QIAamp DNA Blood Mini kit. Blood was obtained by leukapheresis, after which PBMCs were separated by Ficoll-Histopaque density gradient centrifugation and cryopreserved in liquid nitrogen vapor phase. TCR CDR3 regions were amplified from genomic DNA by multiplex PCR using the deep immunoSEQ assay. Extracted genomic DNA from each cell subset was distributed evenly across all wells of several immunoSEQ 96-well plates, and each plate was treated as a replicate. For unsorted PBMC, each replicate PCR was loaded with approximately 330 ng genomic DNA, equivalent to approximately 33,000 T cell genomes. Ten immunoSEQ deep assay plates were used to sequence unsorted PBMC genomic DNA. Purified libraries were quantified with a Qubit 3.0 fluorometer, sized on a Bioanalyzer 2100, and re-quantified with the KAPA Library Quantification kit. Every immunoSEQ 96-well plate was sequenced on a separate single-read 150-cycle Illumina NextSeq 550 flow cell. In the authors' own workflow: Because the immunoSEQ output included only junctional sequences and no quality scores, the filtering could not be the same as the filtering used for full-length reads. Sequences were annotated with PyIR, a Python wrapper for IgBLAST v1.9, and V/J genes and CDR3 were assigned using IMGT germline references. Reads were filtered out if the reads had weak V/J assignments (E-value above 1e-6), no CDR3, stop codons, out-of-frame junctions, or ambiguous translated residues. A V3J clonotype was defined by an identical inferred V gene, J gene, and CDR3 amino acid sequence. Percentage overlap between repertoires was computed as shared unique clonotypes divided by the size of the smaller repertoire. Richness of each repertoire was evaluated using RTK rarefaction, the Chao1 estimator, and Recon v2.1 estimates of unobserved clonotypes. TCRdb took over this immuneACCESS table, retaining in-frame rearrangements with V and J assigned. Such tables are incomplete; in checked studies, under half of the missing clones stem from an unresolved V gene, and the remainder is unexplained. Clone size and V and J calls were adopted from that table, with D and trimming inferred from the DNA. Present in this sample are 490,000 or so clones, 76% of which were seen just once. Clones ranked in the top ten supply 10% to 15% of the sample.

The source of the sample is a study of shared clonotypes between healthy human individuals (dated by TCRdb to 2020 to 2021). In the study overall: A couple of women and a few men aged 18 to 49 years were included in the cohort. Blood TCR repertoires of roughly five healthy adults were deeply sequenced to estimate repertoire size and the extent of clonotype sharing between individuals. To increase sequencing depth and limit assay-specific biases, different laboratories used diverse techniques to prepare libraries and sequence TCR repertoires. Each donor's leukapheresis produced roughly between roughly 0.85 and 10 billion PBMCs.

Beyond this particular receptor, the publication reports: Sampling was restricted to blood, and TCR repertoires in tissue are likely to differ from TCR repertoires in blood. Because the study included only a small number of donors, the genetic and exposure-history diversity represented was limited. Pairwise subsampling led to the expectation that sequencing depth would affect the degree of clonotype sharing among donors.

Sequencing input: PBMCs. This clonotype was obtained from a woman aged 40 to 49 in good health. Some clones in this sample may be carry-over from other donors' samples.

Read as DNA, the sequence is TGTGCCAGCAGTTTATTCAGGGAGAGCGAGCAGTACTTC. This yields the protein CASSLFRESEQYF. The chain is assembled from TRBV11-3 and TRBJ2-7, with the D call perhaps TRBD1 or TRBD2, as 5 bases match in each case. The junction shows trimming of 6 bases on V and 6 bases on J, plus 15 bases between the germline ends. The CDR3 contains 13 residues, cysteine and phenylalanine counted. Just the 39-base CDR3 DNA is kept, in frame starting at base 1. From the germline V gene, CDR1 is SGHNT and CDR2 is YENEEA.